One sample yielded the 14 T cell receptor beta chains listed below, sequenced in a study of T cells in Graves' hyperthyroidism and ophthalmopathy. Authors of the study amplified TCR beta CDR3 regions from RNA transcripts. A first-round RT-PCR of the TCR CDR3 used the HTBI primer set. TCRdb called the multiplex PCR reads again in MiXCR, with one record for every CDR3 protein. This sample has some 200,000 distinct CDR3 sequences, with 15% to 20% found just once. Source material: blood. All receptors come from a man in his forties or fifties with Graves' hyperthyroidism.

In the case of this clonotype: A much larger clone lies one base from this, so it may be a read error. V and J are TRBV2 and TRBJ1-4, with TRBD1 identical over 8 bases. The germline CDR1 and CDR2 sequences are SNHLY and FYNNEI. This CDR3 has 13 residues. CDR3 in amino acids: CTSTEDRDEKLFF. The CDR3 DNA sequence: TGTACCAGCACCGAGGACAGGGATGAAAAACTGTTTTTT.

This clonotype was counted many times. This CDR3 is CASSYADRVDEQYF. The CDR3 nucleotides are TGTGCCAGCAGTTACGCGGACAGGGTAGACGAGCAGTACTTC. V gene TRBV6-5 combines with J gene TRBJ2-7, with 8 positions matching TRBD1. Germline values: CDR1 MNHEY, CDR2 SVGAGI. V dropped 2 bases and J dropped 5; count of bases not matched to a gene: 5. The CDR3 covers 14 residues.

This clonotype occurred many times. DNA for the CDR3: TGTGCCAGCAGGGGACTAGCGGGAGCGGCTGAGCAGTTCTTC. Translated: CASRGLAGAAEQFF. The chain links TRBV6-1 to TRBJ2-1; 14 bases fit TRBD2. The germline V gene has CDR1 MNHNS and CDR2 SASEGT. The length of the CDR3 is 14 residues. The V and J ends lost 6 bases and 9 bases, in that order; junction bases with no gene match: 4.

At least ten counts were recorded for this clonotype. The chain recombines TRBV12-3 or TRBV12-4 with TRBJ2-3; TRBD2 agrees at 10 bases. The V gene end was trimmed by 0 bases and the J gene end by 3 bases; junction bases not matched to a gene: 3. The CDR3 contains 16 residues. This chain's CDR3 is CASSLAGTSVTDTQYF. CDR3 nucleotide sequence: TGTGCCAGCAGTTTAGCCGGGACTAGCGTTACAGATACGCAGTATTTT.

V and J are TRBV24-1 and TRBJ1-2; the D gene is possibly TRBD1 (6 bases). The CDR3 totals 14 residues. V shed 9 bases and J shed 4 bases, with 17 bases lying between them. The germline gives CDR1 KGHDR, CDR2 SFDVKD. The CDR3 loop is CATLSEGDGYGYTF. In DNA, the CDR3 is TGTGCCACCCTAAGTGAGGGGGACGGCTATGGCTACACCTTC.

The chain combines TRBV5-1 with TRBJ2-7; D is unclear. Germline V gene sequence: CDR1 SGHRS, CDR2 YFSETQ. The CDR3 has 14 amino acids. Deletions cut 0 bases from V and 0 bases from J, with 7 bases between. The CDR3 spells CASSLGWDSYEQYF. The CDR3 nucleotides are TGCGCCAGCAGCTTGGGGTGGGACTCCTACGAGCAGTACTTC.

V and J are TRBV7-9 and TRBJ1-1; 8 bases match TRBD1. The V and J ends lost 4 bases and 0 bases, in that order; junction bases with no gene match: 19. Looked up from germline, CDR1 is SEHNR and CDR2 is FQNEAQ (reference sequence). CDR3 length: 20 residues. CDR3 region: CASSWAGTGGWDYLNTEAFF. In nucleotides, the CDR3 is TGTGCCAGCAGCTGGGCCGGGACAGGCGGGTGGGATTACCTGAACACTGAAGCTTTCTTT.

The chain employs TRBV27 and TRBJ2-1; TRBD1 matches at 7 bases. Germline CDR1 and CDR2: MNHEY and SMNVEV (reference sequence). After removal of 8 bases from V and 8 bases from J, the junction contained 9 bases not matched to a gene. CDR3 length: 13 amino acids. As DNA, the CDR3 is TGTGCCAGCCGGGACAGATTCACCGATGAGCAGTTCTTC. Translating it yields CASRDRFTDEQFF.

This clonotype was seen ten or more times. The genes are TRBV12-3 or TRBV12-4 and TRBJ2-1, with 14 bases aligning to TRBD2. The ends lost 6 bases at V and 6 bases at J; junction bases unmatched: 4. This CDR3 has 15 residues. CDR3 loop: CASRPGLAGGNEQFF. In DNA form, the CDR3 reads TGTGCCAGCAGGCCAGGACTAGCGGGAGGCAATGAGCAGTTCTTC.

The chain employs TRBV12-3 or TRBV12-4 and TRBJ1-6; D is unresolved. CDR3 length: 13 amino acids. The ends were cut back, 2 bases at V and 10 bases at J, with 9 bases in the middle. In DNA, the CDR3 is TGTGCCAGCAGTTTATTCATGCAATCACCCCTCCACTTT. It codes for CASSLFMQSPLHF.

This clonotype has a handful of counts. The chain joins TRBV5-4 to TRBJ1-1, with a tentative D call TRBD1 (5 bases). In germline, CDR1 is SGHNT, CDR2 YYREEE (reference sequence). Deletions cut 4 bases from V and 4 bases from J, with 14 bases between. This CDR3 region has 14 residues. CDR3 sequence: CASSGRGLGTEAFF. CDR3 bases: TGTGCCAGCAGCGGCCGGGGGTTGGGCACTGAAGCTTTCTTT.

The chain couples TRBV30 to TRBJ2-2, with 8 bases that match TRBD1. The CDR3 has 18 residues. The J segment lost 0 bases and the V segment lost 0 bases, leaving 9 bases of the junction unmatched. Germline V gene lookup returns CDR1 GTSNPN and CDR2 SVGIG (reference sequence). The CDR3 DNA reads as TGTGCCTGGAGTGTACATTATTTGGGACAGGCGAACACCGGGGAGCTGTTTTTT. This codes for CAWSVHYLGQANTGELFF.

This clonotype occurred a few times. The rearrangement joins TRBV19 to TRBJ2-7, with TRBD2 identical over 13 bases. The CDR3 is made up of 23 amino acids. Looked up from germline, CDR1 is LNHDA and CDR2 is SQIVND (reference sequence). V dropped 11 bases and J dropped 3; count of bases not matched to a gene: 34. The CDR3 loop reads CAGGQGLEELPNWTSGSNYEQYF. The DNA for the CDR3 is TGTGCCGGGGGACAGGGGTTGGAGGAACTGCCCAATTGGACTAGCGGGAGTAACTACGAGCAGTACTTC.

This clonotype was observed a few times. The junction shows a germline mismatch at one end, possibly a read error. CDR3 coding DNA: TGTGCCTGGAGGATGCTCCCAGGGGGACGCCAAGAGACCCAGCACTTC. It specifies CAWRMLPGGRQETQHF. The chain has TRBV30 and TRBJ2-5, with 7 nucleotides matching TRBD1. The CDR3 is 16 residues long. Germline-derived CDR1 and CDR2 are GTSNPN and SVGIG (reference sequence).